The 18 T cell receptor beta chains presented below share a single source sample, sequenced in a study of T cells in Graves' hyperthyroidism and ophthalmopathy. The investigators amplified TCR beta CDR3 regions from RNA transcripts. The study used the HTBI primer set for a first-round RT-PCR of the TCR CDR3. MiXCR, run by TCRdb on the multiplex PCR reads, gives a single entry per CDR3 protein. Of 550,000 to 700,000 distinct CDR3 sequences listed, under 15% are singletons. The sample taken for sequencing was blood. The origin of the receptors is a woman aged 40 to 50 with Graves' ophthalmopathy.

This clonotype was observed many times. The gene calls are TRBV27 and TRBJ2-7, with D unclear. Trimming cost V 6 bases and J 5 bases, with 11 bases left between them. The V gene's germline CDR1 is MNHEY and CDR2 SMNVEV (reference sequence). The CDR3 totals 12 residues. This CDR3 is CASSRQGDEQYF. As DNA, the CDR3 is TGTGCCAGCAGCCGACAAGGCGACGAGCAGTACTTC.

This clonotype was counted between two and nine times. This rearrangement joins TRBV12-3 or TRBV12-4 to TRBJ1-2; no firm D call. The CDR3 runs to 12 residues. V was trimmed by 6 bases and J by 7 bases, leaving 12 bases between them. CDR3 in amino acids: CASRMQSSGYTF. In DNA form, the CDR3 reads TGTGCCAGCAGGATGCAAAGCTCTGGCTACACCTTC.

This clonotype has ten or more counts. The chain has TRBV20-1 and TRBJ1-2; D is perhaps TRBD1 (6 bases). Germline V gives CDR1 DFQATT, CDR2 SNEGSKA (reference sequence). The CDR3 is made up of 12 amino acids. V was cut by 2 bases and J by 2 bases, with 6 bases left in between. The CDR3 sequence: CSARRGNYGYTF. In nucleotides, the CDR3 is TGCAGTGCTAGAAGGGGGAACTATGGCTACACCTTC.

This clonotype appeared many times. This rearrangement joins TRBV30 to TRBJ2-7; D uncertain. Trimming cost V 1 base and J 4 bases, with 5 bases left between them. This CDR3 contains 11 residues. Per germline, CDR1 GTSNPN and CDR2 SVGIG (reference sequence). This CDR3 is CAWSEGYEQYF. In DNA, the CDR3 is TGTGCCTGGAGTGAAGGATACGAGCAGTACTTC.

This clonotype was recorded many times. V gene TRBV11-2 combines with J gene TRBJ1-3; no firm D call. The CDR3 runs 16 residues. Per germline, CDR1 SGHAT and CDR2 FQNNGV. Trimming took off 2 bases at V and 0 bases at J, with 11 bases between the two ends. The CDR3 DNA reads as TGTGCCAGCAGCTTAAGTACGGCCTACTCTGGAAACACCATATATTTT. As protein: CASSLSTAYSGNTIYF.

This clonotype has only a few counts. The chain recombines TRBV27 with TRBJ2-7; D remains ambiguous. This CDR3 contains 13 residues. Trimming cost V 2 bases and J 6 bases, with 11 bases left between them. CDR1 MNHEY and CDR2 SMNVEV come from the germline V gene (reference sequence). The CDR3 reads CASSLAHTGEQYF. The CDR3, as DNA: TGTGCCAGCAGTTTAGCACACACGGGCGAGCAGTACTTC.

In this sample, this clonotype turned up many times. The gene calls are TRBV2 and TRBJ2-7, with 8 bases fitting TRBD1. The V segment lost 6 bases and the J segment 0 bases; nucleotides outside the gene matches: 4. Germline CDR1 is SNHLY and CDR2 is FYNNEI. The CDR3 loop spans 14 amino acids. This chain's CDR3 is CASRTQGASYEQYF. For the CDR3, the DNA is TGTGCCAGCAGGACGCAGGGGGCCTCCTACGAGCAGTACTTC.

This clonotype has a count of ten or more. This chain uses TRBV5-1 with TRBJ1-1; 7 bases align to TRBD1. Losses at the gene ends were 4 bases for V and 1 base for J; bases not matched to a gene: 4. This CDR3 is built from 14 residues. CDR1 and CDR2 from the germline V gene are SGHRS and YFSETQ. CDR3 sequence: CASSAGQQNTEAFF. For the CDR3, the DNA is TGCGCCAGCAGCGCGGGACAGCAGAACACTGAAGCTTTCTTT.

In this sample, this clonotype turned up many times. The rearrangement uses TRBV6-1 and TRBJ1-2, with a weak D call TRBD1 (6 bases). The germline V gene has CDR1 MNHNS and CDR2 SASEGT. This CDR3 spans 14 amino acids. Trimming removed 7 bases from V and 4 bases from J, with 16 bases in between. The CDR3 loop is CASTTAGDGYGYTF. CDR3 coding DNA: TGTGCCAGCACCACGGCAGGGGACGGCTATGGCTACACCTTC.

This clonotype was seen ten or more times. The chain is built from TRBV6-1 and TRBJ1-2; D ambiguous. The CDR3 has 13 amino acids. V lost 10 bases, J lost 6 bases, and 18 bases lay in between. Germline assignment: CDR1 MNHNS and CDR2 SASEGT. The CDR3 is CAIRGGVEHGYTF. Here the CDR3 DNA reads TGTGCCATCCGGGGAGGTGTAGAGCATGGCTACACCTTC.

There are many counts of this clonotype. The rearrangement joins TRBV6-1 to TRBJ1-3, with TRBD1 identical over 9 bases. The CDR3 is 15 residues long. Germline CDR1 and CDR2: MNHNS and SASEGT. V dropped 6 bases and J dropped 4; count of bases not matched to a gene: 7. This chain's CDR3 is CASRVQGAGGNTIYF. DNA of the CDR3: TGTGCCAGCAGGGTACAGGGGGCGGGAGGAAACACCATATATTTT.

The chain joins TRBV3-1 to TRBJ2-7, with D perhaps matching TRBD1 (5 bases). Per germline, CDR1 LGHDT and CDR2 YNNKEL (reference sequence). The V and J ends lost 0 bases and 1 base respectively, with 13 bases between them. CDR3 length equals 16 residues. The CDR3 DNA is TGTGCCAGCAGCCAAGAAGTATGGACAACTTCCTACGAGCAGTACTTC. Translated: CASSQEVWTTSYEQYF.

This clonotype was picked up a small number of times. The chain is built from TRBV20-1 and TRBJ2-2, with 10 bases identical to TRBD2. The CDR3 runs 16 residues. V was clipped by 5 bases and J by 3 bases; unmatched bases: 9. Germline loops: CDR1 DFQATT, CDR2 SNEGSKA (reference sequence). The CDR3 loop is CSAQGSSGSDTGELFF. The CDR3 region has the DNA TGCAGTGCTCAAGGGTCTAGCGGGAGTGACACCGGGGAGCTGTTTTTT.

The chain links TRBV27 to TRBJ2-6; 12 bases are shared with TRBD1. The V segment lost 5 bases and the J segment 0 bases; nucleotides outside the gene matches: 5. The germline gives CDR1 MNHEY, CDR2 SMNVEV (reference sequence). The CDR3 loop spans 18 amino acids. The DNA of the CDR3 is TGTGCCAGCAGTCCCGGGACAGGGGGCAACTCTGGGGCCAACGTCCTGACTTTC. Its translation: CASSPGTGGNSGANVLTF.

The chain joins TRBV2 to TRBJ1-5; weak D call: TRBD1 (6 bases). The germline V gene encodes CDR1 SNHLY and CDR2 FYNNEI. Trimming stripped 8 bases from V and 8 bases from J, with 16 bases between. The CDR3 length is 13 residues. DNA of the CDR3: TGTGCCAGCGGGGGGCGGTCTACGGAGCCCCAGCATTTT. This codes for CASGGRSTEPQHF.

This clonotype has at least ten counts. The chain recombines TRBV20-1 with TRBJ2-5; 8 nucleotides align to TRBD2. The CDR3 is made up of 14 amino acids. The junction had 7 bases not matched to a gene; V was cut back by 2 bases and J by 5 bases. Germline CDR1 reads DFQATT; CDR2 reads SNEGSKA (reference sequence). CDR3 amino acids: CSARLGLGTETQYF. For the CDR3, the DNA is TGCAGTGCTAGATTGGGACTAGGAACGGAGACCCAGTACTTC.

This clonotype turned up a few times. A clone one base away is much larger, so this may be a read error. The gene calls are TRBV12-3 or TRBV12-4 and TRBJ1-5; D remains unclear. The CDR3 runs to 18 residues. CDR3 sequence: CASSLEFEAAYSNQPRHF. CDR3 sequence (DNA): TGTGCCAGCAGTTTAGAATTCGAGGCAGCTTATAGCAATCAGCCCCGGCATTTT.

This clonotype was picked up a small number of times. The chain recombines TRBV6-1 with TRBJ1-5; 8 bases are a match to TRBD1. After removal of 2 bases from V and 4 bases from J, the junction contained 4 bases not matched to a gene. This CDR3 spans 15 amino acids. CDR1 and CDR2 (germline): MNHNS, SASEGT. CDR3 residues: CASSERTGFNQPQHF. The CDR3 nucleotides are TGTGCCAGCAGTGAACGGACAGGGTTTAATCAGCCCCAGCATTTT.